One TCR beta chain is described in this entry. The sample belongs to a study of blood T cell repertoires in COVID-19. Enrolled during active infection, Seattle patients were then followed longitudinally. Original analysis: Amplification with reference gene primers provided the estimates of nucleated cell counts. TCRdb's table, derived via immunoSEQ multiplex PCR, lists solely in-frame clones and lacks some. The V and J calls and clone size come from that table; D and trimming were worked out from the DNA. The data hold roughly 480,000 clones, with 89% observed a single time. The CDR3 consists of 14 residues. Deletions cut 6 bases from V and 5 bases from J, with 17 bases between. Germline-derived CDR1 and CDR2 are LNHDA and SQIVND (reference sequence).

The gene calls are TRBV19 and TRBJ2-7; D is possibly TRBD2 (5 bases). Sequencing used peripheral blood. The receptor comes from a man younger than 30 with COVID-19, enrolled during active disease. The CDR3 coding sequence is TGTGCCAGTAGATACCGGGATCACCGTGACGAGCAGTACTTC. Translation gives CASRYRDHRDEQYF.